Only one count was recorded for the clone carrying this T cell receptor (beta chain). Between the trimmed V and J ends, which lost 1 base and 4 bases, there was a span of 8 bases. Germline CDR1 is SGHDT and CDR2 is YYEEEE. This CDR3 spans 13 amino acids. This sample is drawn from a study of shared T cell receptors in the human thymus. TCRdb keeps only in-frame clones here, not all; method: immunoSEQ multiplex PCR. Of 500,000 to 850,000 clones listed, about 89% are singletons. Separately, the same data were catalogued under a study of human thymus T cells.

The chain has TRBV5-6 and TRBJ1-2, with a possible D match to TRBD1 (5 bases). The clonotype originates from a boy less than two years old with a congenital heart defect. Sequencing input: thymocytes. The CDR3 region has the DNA TGTGCCAGCAGCTTGAAGACAGTCTATGGCTACACCTTC. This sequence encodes CASSLKTVYGYTF.